The clone carrying this T cell receptor (beta chain) was recorded at least ten times. This sample was taken from a study of early T cells in non-severe SARS-CoV-2 infection. Whole-study context: Chains were not paired, and sequencing was done on bulk RNA from unsorted whole blood.

Trimming pared 5 bases from V and 0 bases from J, leaving 8 bases between. Germline CDR1 reads DFQATT; CDR2 reads SNEGSKA (reference sequence). This CDR3 is 12 amino acids long. Tagging with unique molecular identifiers was applied to individual cDNA molecules. TCRdb passed the 5' RACE reads through MiXCR, listing each CDR3 protein once. Altogether 56,000 or so distinct CDR3 sequences are present, 10% being singletons, with the ten largest covering 6.5%. Sequencing used whole blood. V and J are TRBV20-1 and TRBJ2-7; D uncertain. This TCR came from an adult who was a healthcare worker with PCR-confirmed SARS-CoV-2 infection or an uninfected control (not recorded which). Written as DNA, the CDR3 is TGCAGTGCTCTTCCCCGCTCCTACGAGCAGTACTTC. Translated, it gives CSALPRSYEQYF.